Following are 24 T cell receptor beta chains from one sample sequenced in a study of human T cells and chemical hapten exposure. Each CDR3 protein is one row after TCRdb ran MiXCR on the RACE reads. The sample yields 300,000 to 450,000 distinct CDR3 sequences, around 5% seen once. Time point denoted: pre-sensitization, week 0. Documented treatment: therapeutic diphenylcyclopropenone sensitization with weekly scalp DPC. Sequences were derived from whole blood, sampled in connection with sensitization to the hapten diphenylcyclopropenone (DPC). These receptors were collected from a woman aged 18-29 years with alopecia areata. Some clones in this sample may be carry-over from other donors' samples.

This clonotype was recorded many times. The rearrangement links TRBV3-1 to TRBJ1-6, with D possibly TRBD1 on 5 matching bases. Between the trimmed V and J ends, which lost 2 bases and 10 bases, there was a span of 12 bases. This CDR3 region has 14 residues. Germline V gene lookup returns CDR1 LGHDT and CDR2 YNNKEL (reference sequence). The CDR3 nucleotides read TGTGCCAGCAGCCAAATTGGCAGGGACTCACCCCTCCACTTT. Its protein is CASSQIGRDSPLHF.

This clonotype has ten or more counts. The chain uses TRBV5-1 and TRBJ2-1; TRBD2 might be the D (6 bases). The CDR3 is made up of 14 amino acids. Germline CDR1 is SGHRS and CDR2 is YFSETQ. Between the trimmed V and J ends, which lost 3 bases and 7 bases, there was a span of 14 bases. The CDR3 sequence: CASSWGGGKNEQFF. The CDR3 DNA follows: TGCGCCAGCAGCTGGGGAGGCGGAAAAAATGAGCAGTTCTTC.

The chain has TRBV29-1 and TRBJ1-3, with D uncertain. Per germline, CDR1 SQVTM and CDR2 ANQGSEA. Trimming removed 5 bases from V and 4 bases from J, with 12 bases in between. The CDR3 runs to 13 residues. The CDR3 loop is CSVLEQTGNTIYF. The CDR3 DNA is TGCAGCGTTCTGGAACAGACGGGAAACACCATATATTTT.

This clonotype was detected a few times. This chain uses TRBV5-4 with TRBJ1-2; D is unclear. The CDR3 runs to 14 residues. Germline loops: CDR1 SGHNT, CDR2 YYREEE (reference sequence). The ends were cut back, 6 bases at V and 2 bases at J, with 14 bases in the middle. CDR3 protein: CASKTNTDNYGYTF. CDR3 nucleotides: TGTGCCAGCAAGACTAACACGGACAACTATGGCTACACCTTC.

This clonotype has a count of ten or more. The chain is built from TRBV4-3 and TRBJ2-7, with TRBD2 matching 11 bases. CDR3 length: 18 amino acids. In germline, CDR1 is LGHNA, CDR2 YSLEER. V shed 0 bases, J shed 3 bases, and the junction held 10 bases outside the gene matches. CDR3 sequence: CASSQDSASGGQNYEQYF. In DNA, the CDR3 is TGCGCCAGCAGCCAAGATTCGGCTAGCGGGGGGCAAAACTACGAGCAGTACTTC.

The rearrangement links TRBV28 to TRBJ2-3; no clear D. V was trimmed by 3 bases and J by 3 bases, leaving 13 bases between them. The CDR3 has 15 amino acids. CDR1 and CDR2 (germline): MDHEN, SYDVKM. The CDR3 is CASSFEAARTDTQYF. CDR3 bases: TGTGCCAGCAGTTTCGAGGCAGCTAGGACAGATACGCAGTATTTT.

The chain combines TRBV6-1 with TRBJ2-1; 9 bases map to TRBD2. V was clipped by 3 bases and J by 5 bases; unmatched bases: 11. Germline V gives CDR1 MNHNS, CDR2 SASEGT. The CDR3 is 17 residues long. In nucleotides, the CDR3 is TGTGCCAGCAGTGACCCCTCGGCGGGGGGGATAAACAATGAGCAGTTCTTC. Residues: CASSDPSAGGINNEQFF.

This clonotype was counted between two and nine times. V is TRBV7-9 and J is TRBJ2-7; 10 bases map to TRBD2. Germline trimming cut 0 bases from V and 2 bases from J; bases unmatched to any gene: 4. The length of the CDR3 is 16 residues. Germline-derived CDR1 and CDR2 are SEHNR and FQNEAQ (reference sequence). In DNA form, the CDR3 reads TGTGCCAGCAGCTTAGCTAGCGGGGGGCCCGCCTACGAGCAGTACTTC. It specifies CASSLASGGPAYEQYF.

This clonotype was observed a few times. The CDR3 protein is CASSETPTWGEKLFF. As DNA, the CDR3 is TGTGCCAGCAGTGAGACGCCAACCTGGGGAGAAAAACTGTTTTTT. V gene TRBV6-1 combines with J gene TRBJ1-4; unclear D gene. Trimming took 3 bases from V and 8 from J, leaving 16 bases between them. The CDR3 consists of 15 residues. CDR1 MNHNS and CDR2 SASEGT come from the germline V gene.

This clonotype appeared many times. The chain combines TRBV29-1 with TRBJ1-5; tentatively, D is TRBD1 (6 bases). V dropped 7 bases and J dropped 7 bases, with 14 bases sitting between them. CDR1 is SQVTM, CDR2 ANQGSEA, per germline. The CDR3 is made up of 12 amino acids. This chain's CDR3 is CSAKQGTQPQHF. CDR3 DNA sequence: TGCAGCGCCAAACAGGGAACCCAGCCCCAGCATTTT.

In this sample, this clonotype turned up once. The junction differs from germline at one of its ends, possibly a read error. The J gene is TRBJ1-3, the V gene TRBV5-1; D perhaps matches TRBD1 (6 bases). This CDR3 contains 16 residues. Looked up from germline, CDR1 is SGHRS and CDR2 is YFSETQ. CDR3 DNA: TGCGCCAGCAGCTTGTCCGGGACACCCTCTGGAAACACCGTATATTTT. Translation: CASSLSGTPSGNTVYF.

The table lists this clonotype with a few counts. This CDR3 reads CASSHLDRKPSYGYTF. CDR3 sequence (DNA): TGCGCCAGCAGCCATTTAGACAGGAAACCATCCTATGGCTACACCTTC. The chain recombines TRBV4-1 with TRBJ1-2, with D possibly matching TRBD1 (6 bases). Germline CDR1 is MGHRA and CDR2 is YSYEKL. This CDR3 has 16 amino acids. V was cut by 3 bases and J by 4 bases, with 18 bases left in between.

Notes on this clonotype: This clone may be a read error of a much larger clone one base away. The CDR3 ends on some other residue instead of the conserved phenylalanine or tryptophan, so this is likely a read error. CDR3 coding DNA: TGTGCCAGCACCACCTCGAATTCACCCCTCCACCTT. Protein sequence: CASTTSNSPLHL. The V gene is TRBV12-3 or TRBV12-4, the J gene TRBJ1-6, with unresolved D. Trimming removed 7 bases from V and 7 bases from J, with 8 bases in between. The CDR3 runs to 12 residues.

The chain links TRBV12-3 or TRBV12-4 to TRBJ2-3, with TRBD2 identical over 8 bases. The ends lost 5 bases at V and 1 base at J; junction bases unmatched: 8. This CDR3 spans 16 amino acids. The CDR3 DNA reads TGTGCCAGCAGTCGAGCGCGGGGGGACCGCACAGATACGCAGTATTTT. Translated, it gives CASSRARGDRTDTQYF.

This clonotype was seen a handful of times. The chain combines TRBV3-1 with TRBJ2-7; D unresolved. Germline CDR1 is LGHDT and CDR2 is YNNKEL (reference sequence). V was cut by 3 bases and J by 3 bases, with 3 bases left in between. The CDR3 is made up of 11 amino acids. In DNA form, the CDR3 reads TGTGCCAGCAGCCAGGACTACGAGCAGTACTTC. The encoded protein is CASSQDYEQYF.

This clonotype was seen many times. Here the CDR3 reads CASSLWDRDRANEQFF. The CDR3 region has the DNA TGTGCCAGCAGTTTATGGGACCGGGACAGGGCGAATGAGCAGTTCTTC. The chain employs TRBV28 and TRBJ2-1; 9 bases agree with TRBD1. CDR3 length: 16 residues. The V segment lost 0 bases and the J segment 7 bases; nucleotides outside the gene matches: 7. Germline V gives CDR1 MDHEN, CDR2 SYDVKM.

V is TRBV15 and J is TRBJ1-5; D may be TRBD1 (6 bases). Germline CDR1 LNHNV, CDR2 YYDKDF (reference sequence). This CDR3 has 15 amino acids. Trimming removed 3 bases from V and 4 bases from J, with 13 bases in between. The CDR3 protein is CATSSENRENQPQHF. The DNA for the CDR3 is TGTGCCACCAGCAGTGAAAACAGGGAAAATCAGCCCCAGCATTTT.

This clonotype appeared a few times. The chain couples TRBV7-9 to TRBJ2-7; D may be TRBD1 or TRBD2 (5 bases each). The CDR3 contains 13 residues. V was shortened by 4 bases and J by 3 bases, with 10 bases between the two germline ends. Germline lookup yields CDR1 SEHNR and CDR2 FQNEAQ (reference sequence). The CDR3 DNA reads as TGTGCCAGCAGCTCCGGGACGATCTACGAGCAGTACTTC. The encoded protein is CASSSGTIYEQYF.

The J gene is TRBJ2-1, the V gene TRBV9; D might be TRBD1 (6 bases). Trimming stripped 0 bases from V and 3 bases from J, with 16 bases between. CDR1 and CDR2 from the germline V gene are SGDLS and YYNGEE. This CDR3 spans 17 amino acids. The CDR3 nucleotides read TGTGCCAGCAGCGTAGCGGGCCACCGGACAGTCTACAATGAGCAGTTCTTC. Translation gives CASSVAGHRTVYNEQFF. The variable domain in full, completed from reference TRBV9 and TRBJ2-1, reads DSGVTQTPKHLITATGQRVTLRCSPRSGDLSVYWYQQSLDQGLQFLIQYYNGEERAKGNILERFSAQQFPDLHSELNLSSLELGDSALYFCASSVAGHRTVYNEQFFGPGTRLTVL.

The table lists this clonotype with a few counts. The rearrangement joins TRBV7-6 to TRBJ1-5; possibly TRBD1 for D (5 bases). This CDR3 comprises 16 residues. The V and J ends lost 3 bases and 1 base respectively, with 13 bases between them. Germline V lookup: CDR1 SGHVS, CDR2 FNYEAQ. The CDR3 sequence is CASSLYAQASNQPQHF. The DNA for the CDR3 is TGTGCCAGCAGCTTGTATGCACAGGCAAGCAATCAGCCCCAGCATTTT.

This chain connects TRBV6-2 or TRBV6-3 to TRBJ1-6; a possible D gene is TRBD1 (5 bases). V lost 6 bases and J lost 7, with 13 bases in between. From germline, CDR1 is MNHEY and CDR2 SVGEGT. The CDR3 totals 14 residues. The CDR3 coding sequence is TGTGCCAGCAGACCCGGGGCTCAAAATTCACCCCTCCACTTT. Its translation is CASRPGAQNSPLHF.

At least ten counts were recorded for this clonotype. The chain links TRBV7-9 to TRBJ1-1; 9 bases map to TRBD1. V dropped 5 bases and J dropped 10; count of bases not matched to a gene: 14. CDR3 size: 15 residues. The germline V gene encodes CDR1 SEHNR and CDR2 FQNEAQ (reference sequence). The CDR3 reads CASSPFSAGTGIAFF. The CDR3 DNA sequence: TGTGCCAGCAGCCCATTTTCCGCCGGGACAGGGATAGCTTTCTTT.

This clonotype was seen repeatedly, ten times or more. The gene calls are TRBV28 and TRBJ2-3; D ambiguous. V was shortened by 11 bases and J by 2 bases, with 14 bases between the two germline ends. This CDR3 comprises 13 residues. The germline V gene encodes CDR1 MDHEN and CDR2 SYDVKM. The DNA for the CDR3 is TGTGCCTCGTTACAGCCCCCCACAGATACGCAGTATTTT. As protein: CASLQPPTDTQYF. Based on the CDR3 plus reference TRBV28 and TRBJ2-3, the full variable domain is DVKVTQSSRYLVKRTGEKVFLECVQDMDHENMFWYRQDPGLGLRLIYFSYDVKMKEKGDIPEGYSVSREKKERFSLILESASTNQTSMYLCASLQPPTDTQYFGPGTRLTVL.

A few counts support this clonotype. V is TRBV18 and J is TRBJ1-4, with D hard to call. CDR1 is KGHSH, CDR2 LQKENI, per germline. This CDR3 is 15 amino acids long. Trimming stripped 2 bases from V and 3 bases from J, with 10 bases between. For the CDR3, the DNA is TGTGCCAGCTCACCAAACGCAAGGGCTAATGAAAAACTGTTTTTT. It is translated as CASSPNARANEKLFF.